Shown below are 9 T cell receptor beta chains from a single sample sequenced in a study of OX40 agonist ivuxolimab in advanced cancers. The protocol was immunoSEQ multiplex PCR, while the TCRdb copy is restricted to in-frame clones and leaves out a portion. The table lists about 35,000 clones, 65% to 80% of them singletons, with less than 15% in the top ten. The specimen comprised CD4+ or CD8+ T cells sorted from blood, sampled in a trial of the OX40 agonist ivuxolimab. Receptor source: an adult with an advanced solid tumor such as melanoma, head and neck, liver or kidney cancer.

As DNA, the CDR3 is TGTGCCAGCAGCTTAGGACCTAACTATGGCTACACCTTC. Its protein is CASSLGPNYGYTF. This chain joins TRBV7-9 and TRBJ1-2; D unclear. The germline gives CDR1 SEHNR, CDR2 FQNEAQ (reference sequence). This CDR3 has 13 amino acids. V lost 1 base and J 0 bases, leaving 3 bases between the germline ends.

This chain connects TRBV7-9 to TRBJ1-6; D is uncertain. Germline-derived CDR1 and CDR2 are SEHNR and FQNEAQ (reference sequence). The V gene lost 1 base and the J gene lost 2 bases, with 9 bases spanning the gap. The CDR3 spans 16 residues. The CDR3 nucleotides read TGTGCCAGCAGCTTAGGATCGGCGGCCTATAATTCACCCCTCCACTTT. Protein: CASSLGSAAYNSPLHF.

This sequence joins TRBV27 and TRBJ2-2; TRBD1 is a possible D gene (6 bases). The CDR3 covers 14 residues. Trimming removed 9 bases from V and 0 bases from J, with 11 bases in between. Per the germline V gene, CDR1 is MNHEY and CDR2 is SMNVEV (reference sequence). The CDR3 nucleotides are TGTGCCAGTACCTCAGGGGCGAACACCGGGGAGCTGTTTTTT. This translates into CASTSGANTGELFF.

V and J are TRBV5-6 and TRBJ2-1; maybe TRBD2 (5 bases). This CDR3 comprises 16 residues. Trimming shortened V by 1 base and J by 4 bases, and 15 bases separated the two germline ends. Germline V gene lookup returns CDR1 SGHDT and CDR2 YYEEEE. CDR3 nucleotides: TGTGCCAGCAGCTTGCAAGAGGGAGTAAGGTACAATGAGCAGTTCTTC. Translation gives CASSLQEGVRYNEQFF.

This clone was seen more than once but under ten times. This chain uses TRBV21-1 with TRBJ2-7; TRBD1, the table's D call, lacks a check against the DNA. TRBV21-1 is a listed pseudogene. The CDR3 length is 17 residues. The CDR3 is CASPPRKKSNRGYEQYF. CDR3 in DNA: TGTGCCAGCCCCCCGAGGAAAAAATCGAACAGGGGCTACGAGCAGTACTTC.

The chain couples TRBV6-4 to TRBJ2-3; 8 nucleotides line up with TRBD2. Trimming took 2 bases from V and 6 from J; bases not matched to a gene: 1. Germline CDR1 reads MRHNA; CDR2 reads SNTAGT. CDR3 length: 13 amino acids. CDR3 loop: CASSDGGGDTQYF. In DNA form, the CDR3 reads TGTGCCAGCAGTGACGGCGGGGGGGATACGCAGTATTTT.

The chain combines TRBV7-2 with TRBJ1-1; D ambiguous. This CDR3 is 12 amino acids long. From germline, CDR1 is SGHTA and CDR2 FQGNSA. Deletions cut 3 bases from V and 7 bases from J, with 9 bases between. CDR3 in DNA: TGTGCCAGCAGCTTTACCGGATATGAAGCTTTCTTT. Translated: CASSFTGYEAFF.

This clone has only a few counts. The chain combines TRBV5-6 with TRBJ1-2; D unresolved. The V end lost 2 bases, the J end lost 2 bases, and 10 bases lay between the germline ends. CDR1 is SGHDT, CDR2 YYEEEE, per germline. This CDR3 has 14 residues. The CDR3 is CASSLIDKNYGYTF. CDR3 DNA sequence: TGTGCCAGCAGCTTAATAGACAAAAACTATGGCTACACCTTC.

This clone is a singleton in its sample. The rearrangement links TRBV12-5 to TRBJ2-1, with 12 bases identical to TRBD2. CDR3 length: 19 residues. Germline V gives CDR1 LGHNT, CDR2 FRNRAP. Trimming at V came to 4 bases and at J to 7 bases, leaving 17 bases not matched to a gene. The CDR3 region is CASGSDHRGLAGGRNEQFF. In nucleotides, the CDR3 is TGTGCTAGTGGTTCCGATCACAGGGGGCTAGCGGGAGGGCGGAATGAGCAGTTCTTC.